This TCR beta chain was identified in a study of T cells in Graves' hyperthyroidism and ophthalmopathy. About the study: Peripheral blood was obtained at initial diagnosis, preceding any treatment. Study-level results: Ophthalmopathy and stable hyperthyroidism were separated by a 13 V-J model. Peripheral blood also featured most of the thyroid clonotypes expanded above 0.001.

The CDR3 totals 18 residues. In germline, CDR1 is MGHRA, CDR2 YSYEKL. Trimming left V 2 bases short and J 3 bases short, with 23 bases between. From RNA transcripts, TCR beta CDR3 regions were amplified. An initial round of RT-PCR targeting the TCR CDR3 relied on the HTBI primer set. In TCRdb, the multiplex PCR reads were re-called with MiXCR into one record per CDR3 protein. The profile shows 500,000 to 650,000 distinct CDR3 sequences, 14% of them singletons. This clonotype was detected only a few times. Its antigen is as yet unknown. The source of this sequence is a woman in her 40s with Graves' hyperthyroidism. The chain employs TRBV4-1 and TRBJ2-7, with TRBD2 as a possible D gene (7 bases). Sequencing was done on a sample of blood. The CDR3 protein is CASSQPTQGRVRRYEQYF. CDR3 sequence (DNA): TGCGCCAGCAGCCAACCTACTCAGGGGAGGGTGCGTCGCTACGAGCAGTACTTC.